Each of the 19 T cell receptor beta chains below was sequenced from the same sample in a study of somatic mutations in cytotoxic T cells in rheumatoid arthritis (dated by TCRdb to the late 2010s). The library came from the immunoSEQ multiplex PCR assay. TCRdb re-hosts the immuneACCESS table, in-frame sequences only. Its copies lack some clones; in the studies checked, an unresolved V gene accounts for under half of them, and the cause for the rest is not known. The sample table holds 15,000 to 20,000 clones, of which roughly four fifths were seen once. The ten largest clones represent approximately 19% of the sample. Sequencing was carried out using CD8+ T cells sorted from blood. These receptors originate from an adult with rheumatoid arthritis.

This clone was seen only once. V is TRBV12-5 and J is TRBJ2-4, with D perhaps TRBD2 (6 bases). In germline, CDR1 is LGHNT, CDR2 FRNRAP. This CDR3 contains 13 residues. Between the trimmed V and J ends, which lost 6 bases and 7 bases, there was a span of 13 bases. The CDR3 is CASGTGTLNIQYF. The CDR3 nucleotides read TGTGCTAGTGGAACCGGGACTTTGAACATTCAGTACTTC.

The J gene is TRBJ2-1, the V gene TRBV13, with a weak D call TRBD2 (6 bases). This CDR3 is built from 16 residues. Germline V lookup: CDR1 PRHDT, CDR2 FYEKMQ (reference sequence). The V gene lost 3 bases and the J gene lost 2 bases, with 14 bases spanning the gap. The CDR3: CASSFQRARAYNEQFF. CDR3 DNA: TGTGCCAGCAGCTTTCAGCGGGCCCGGGCCTACAATGAGCAGTTCTTC.

The CDR3: CASTRVSMNTEAFF. The DNA for the CDR3 is TGTGCCAGTACCCGGGTATCCATGAACACTGAAGCTTTCTTT. This sequence joins TRBV7-9 and TRBJ1-1, with D uncertain. Germline assignment: CDR1 SEHNR and CDR2 FQNEAQ (reference sequence). The V end lost 9 bases, the J end lost 0 bases, and 14 bases lay between the germline ends. CDR3 length equals 14 residues.

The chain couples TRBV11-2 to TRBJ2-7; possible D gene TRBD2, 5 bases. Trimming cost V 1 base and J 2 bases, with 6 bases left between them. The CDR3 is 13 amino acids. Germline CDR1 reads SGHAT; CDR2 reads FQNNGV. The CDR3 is CASSLASTYEQYF. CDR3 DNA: TGTGCCAGCAGCTTAGCTAGCACCTACGAGCAGTACTTC.

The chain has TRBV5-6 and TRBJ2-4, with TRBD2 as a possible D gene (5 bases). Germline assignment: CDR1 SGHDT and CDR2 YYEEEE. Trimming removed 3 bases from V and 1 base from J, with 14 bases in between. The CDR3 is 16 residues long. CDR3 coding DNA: TGTGCCAGCAGCTCGGAGGCGGTTTTGGCCAAAAACATTCAGTACTTC. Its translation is CASSSEAVLAKNIQYF.

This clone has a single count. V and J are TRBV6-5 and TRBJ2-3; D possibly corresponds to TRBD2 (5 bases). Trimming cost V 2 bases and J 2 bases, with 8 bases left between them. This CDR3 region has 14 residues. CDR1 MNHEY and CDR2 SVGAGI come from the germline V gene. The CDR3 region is CASSYTGTTDTQYF. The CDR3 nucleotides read TGTGCCAGCAGTTACACGGGAACCACAGATACGCAGTATTTT.

CDR3 sequence (DNA): TGTGCCAGCAGTCAGTTAGCGGTTATGGCTAACAATGAGCAGTTCTTC. Translating it yields CASSQLAVMANNEQFF. The chain recombines TRBV7-9 with TRBJ2-1; the D gene is possibly TRBD2 (6 bases). The CDR3 is 16 amino acids. Germline V gene sequence: CDR1 SEHNR, CDR2 FQNEAQ (reference sequence). Trimming stripped 6 bases from V and 5 bases from J, with 20 bases between.

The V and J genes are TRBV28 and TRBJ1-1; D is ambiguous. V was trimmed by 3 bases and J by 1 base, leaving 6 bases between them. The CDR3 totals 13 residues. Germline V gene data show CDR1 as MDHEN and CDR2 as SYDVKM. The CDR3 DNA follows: TGTGCCAGCAGTTTTACAGAGAACACTGAAGCTTTCTTT. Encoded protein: CASSFTENTEAFF.

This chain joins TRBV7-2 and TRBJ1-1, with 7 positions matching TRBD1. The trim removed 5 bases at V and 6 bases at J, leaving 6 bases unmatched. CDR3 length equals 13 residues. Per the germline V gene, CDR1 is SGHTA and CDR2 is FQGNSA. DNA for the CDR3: TGTGCCAGCAGCACACCAACAGGGGCTGAAGCTTTCTTT. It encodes CASSTPTGAEAFF.

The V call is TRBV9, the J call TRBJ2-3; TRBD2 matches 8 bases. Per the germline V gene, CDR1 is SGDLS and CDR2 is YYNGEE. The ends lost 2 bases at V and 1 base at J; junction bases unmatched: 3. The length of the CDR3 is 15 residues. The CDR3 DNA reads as TGTGCCAGCAGCGTGGCGGGAGGTGGCACAGATACGCAGTATTTT. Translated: CASSVAGGGTDTQYF.

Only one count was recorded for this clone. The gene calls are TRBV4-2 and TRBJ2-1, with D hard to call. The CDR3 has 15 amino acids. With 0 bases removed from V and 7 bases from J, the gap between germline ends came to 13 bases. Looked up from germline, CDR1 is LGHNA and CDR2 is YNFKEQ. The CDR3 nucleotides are TGTGCCAGCAGCCAAGATCAGGCTATGCCGAATGAGCAGTTCTTC. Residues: CASSQDQAMPNEQFF.

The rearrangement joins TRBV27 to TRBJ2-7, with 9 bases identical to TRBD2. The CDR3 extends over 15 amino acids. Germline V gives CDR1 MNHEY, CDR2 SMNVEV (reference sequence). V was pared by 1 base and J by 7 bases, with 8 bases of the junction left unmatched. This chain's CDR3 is CASSLLASGVWEQYF. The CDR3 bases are TGTGCCAGCAGTTTATTGGCTAGCGGGGTCTGGGAGCAGTACTTC.

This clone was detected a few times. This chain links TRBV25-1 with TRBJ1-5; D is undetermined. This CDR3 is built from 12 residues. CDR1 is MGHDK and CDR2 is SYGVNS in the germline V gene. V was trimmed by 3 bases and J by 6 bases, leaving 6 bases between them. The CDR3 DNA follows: TGTGCCAGCAGTGACCACAGTCAGCCCCAGCATTTT. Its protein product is CASSDHSQPQHF.

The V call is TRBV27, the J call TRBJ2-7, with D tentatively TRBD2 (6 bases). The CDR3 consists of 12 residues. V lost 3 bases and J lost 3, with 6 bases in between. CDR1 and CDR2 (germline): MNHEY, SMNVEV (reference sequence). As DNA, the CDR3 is TGTGCCAGCAGTTTCGGGGGCTACGAGCAGTACTTC. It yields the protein CASSFGGYEQYF.

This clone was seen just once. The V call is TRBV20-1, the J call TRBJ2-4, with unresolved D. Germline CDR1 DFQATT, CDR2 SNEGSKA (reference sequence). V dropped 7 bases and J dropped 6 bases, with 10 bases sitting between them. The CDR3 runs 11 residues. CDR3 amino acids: CSVREPNIQYF. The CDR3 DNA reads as TGCAGTGTAAGGGAACCAAACATTCAGTACTTC.

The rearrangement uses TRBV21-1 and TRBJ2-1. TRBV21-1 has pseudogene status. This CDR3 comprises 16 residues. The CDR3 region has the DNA TGTGCCAGCAGCAAGATACGAGAGGACGGGTACAATGAGCAGTTCTTC. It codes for CASSKIREDGYNEQFF.

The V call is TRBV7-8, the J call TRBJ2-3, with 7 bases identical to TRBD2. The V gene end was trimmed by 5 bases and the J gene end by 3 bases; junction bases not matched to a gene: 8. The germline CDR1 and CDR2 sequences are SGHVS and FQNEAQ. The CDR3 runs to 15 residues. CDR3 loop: CASSETGGDTDTQYF. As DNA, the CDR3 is TGTGCCAGCAGCGAAACTGGGGGGGATACAGATACGCAGTATTTT. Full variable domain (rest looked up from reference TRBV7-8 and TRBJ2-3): GAGVSQSPRYKVAKRGQDVALRCDPISGHVSLFWYQQALGQGPEFLTYFQNEAQLDKSGLPSDRFFAERPEGSVSTLKIQRTQQEDSAVYLCASSETGGDTDTQYFGPGTRLTVL.

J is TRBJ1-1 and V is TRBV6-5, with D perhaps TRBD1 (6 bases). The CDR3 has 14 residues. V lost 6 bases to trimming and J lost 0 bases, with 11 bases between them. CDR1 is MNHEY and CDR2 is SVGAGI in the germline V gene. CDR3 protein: CASRWTVMNTEAFF. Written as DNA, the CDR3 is TGTGCCAGCAGGTGGACAGTCATGAACACTGAAGCTTTCTTT.

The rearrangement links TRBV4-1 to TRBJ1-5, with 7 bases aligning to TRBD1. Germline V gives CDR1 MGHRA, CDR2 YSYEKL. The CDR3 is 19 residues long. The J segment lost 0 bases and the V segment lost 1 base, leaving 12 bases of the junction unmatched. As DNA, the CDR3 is TGCGCCAGCAGCCAAGCCTTTCCGGGACAGCCCTATAGCAATCAGCCCCAGCATTTT. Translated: CASSQAFPGQPYSNQPQHF.